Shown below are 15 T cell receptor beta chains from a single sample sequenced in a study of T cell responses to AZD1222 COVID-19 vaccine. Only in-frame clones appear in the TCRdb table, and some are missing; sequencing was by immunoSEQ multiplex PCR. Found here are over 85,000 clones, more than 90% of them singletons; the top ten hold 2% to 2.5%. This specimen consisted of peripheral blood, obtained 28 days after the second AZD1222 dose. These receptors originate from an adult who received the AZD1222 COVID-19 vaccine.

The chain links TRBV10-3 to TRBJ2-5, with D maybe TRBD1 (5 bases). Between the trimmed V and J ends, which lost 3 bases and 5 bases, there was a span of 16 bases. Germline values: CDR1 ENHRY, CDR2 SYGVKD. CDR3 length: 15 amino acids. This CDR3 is CAISERQGNLETQYF. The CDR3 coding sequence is TGTGCCATCAGTGAACGCCAGGGAAACTTGGAGACCCAGTACTTC.

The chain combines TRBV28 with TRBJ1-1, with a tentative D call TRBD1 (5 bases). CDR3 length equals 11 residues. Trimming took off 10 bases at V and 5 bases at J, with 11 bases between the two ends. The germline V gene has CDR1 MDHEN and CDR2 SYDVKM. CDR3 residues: CATSRGTEAFF. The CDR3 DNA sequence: TGTGCCACCTCCCGGGGGACTGAAGCTTTCTTT.

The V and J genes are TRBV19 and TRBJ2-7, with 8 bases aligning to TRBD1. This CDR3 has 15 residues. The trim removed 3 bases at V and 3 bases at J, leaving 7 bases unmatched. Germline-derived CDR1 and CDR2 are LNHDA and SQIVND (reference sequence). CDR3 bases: TGTGCCAGTAGTATCGCCACAGGGGGAAGCTACGAGCAGTACTTC. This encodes CASSIATGGSYEQYF.

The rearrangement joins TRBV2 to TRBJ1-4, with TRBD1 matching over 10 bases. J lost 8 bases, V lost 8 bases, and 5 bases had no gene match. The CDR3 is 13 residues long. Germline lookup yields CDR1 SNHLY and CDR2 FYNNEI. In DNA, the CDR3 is TGTGCCAGCCGACAGGGGGCGGGGGAAAAACTGTTTTTT. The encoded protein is CASRQGAGEKLFF. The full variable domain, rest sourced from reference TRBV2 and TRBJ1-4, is EPEVTQTPSHQVTQMGQEVILRCVPISNHLYFYWYRQILGQKVEFLVSFYNNEISEKSEIFDDQFSVERPDGSNFTLKIRSTKLEDSAMYFCASRQGAGEKLFFGSGTQLSVL.

The CDR3 nucleotides read TGTGCCAGCAGCTCGCCGAGGCCGGGGGCGGGGTGGTACGAGCAGTACTTC. Its translation: CASSSPRPGAGWYEQYF. This chain links TRBV7-9 with TRBJ2-7; D could derive from TRBD1 or TRBD2 (6 bases each). Germline loops: CDR1 SEHNR, CDR2 FQNEAQ (reference sequence). The CDR3 consists of 17 residues. V lost 4 bases and J lost 4, with 23 bases in between.

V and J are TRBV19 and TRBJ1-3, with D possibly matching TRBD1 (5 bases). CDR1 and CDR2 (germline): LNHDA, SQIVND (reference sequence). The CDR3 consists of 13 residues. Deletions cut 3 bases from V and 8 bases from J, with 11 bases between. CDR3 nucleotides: TGTGCCAGTAGTATTCGGGGGTACGACACCATATATTTT. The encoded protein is CASSIRGYDTIYF.

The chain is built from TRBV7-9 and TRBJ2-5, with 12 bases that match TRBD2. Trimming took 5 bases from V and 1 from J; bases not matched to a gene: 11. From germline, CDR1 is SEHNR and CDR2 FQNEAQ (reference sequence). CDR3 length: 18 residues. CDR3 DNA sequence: TGTGCCAGCAGCCCAGGGTGGGCTAGCGGGGGGGCCCAAGAGACCCAGTACTTC. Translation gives CASSPGWASGGAQETQYF.

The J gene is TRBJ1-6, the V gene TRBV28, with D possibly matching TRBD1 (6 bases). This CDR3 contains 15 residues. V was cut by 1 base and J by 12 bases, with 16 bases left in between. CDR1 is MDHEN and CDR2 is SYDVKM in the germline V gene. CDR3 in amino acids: CASSLSTSRDIPLHF. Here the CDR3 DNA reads TGTGCCAGCAGTTTATCCACCTCCCGGGACATACCCCTCCACTTT. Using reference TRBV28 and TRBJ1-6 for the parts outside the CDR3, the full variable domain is DVKVTQSSRYLVKRTGEKVFLECVQDMDHENMFWYRQDPGLGLRLIYFSYDVKMKEKGDIPEGYSVSREKKERFSLILESASTNQTSMYLCASSLSTSRDIPLHFGNGTRLTVT.

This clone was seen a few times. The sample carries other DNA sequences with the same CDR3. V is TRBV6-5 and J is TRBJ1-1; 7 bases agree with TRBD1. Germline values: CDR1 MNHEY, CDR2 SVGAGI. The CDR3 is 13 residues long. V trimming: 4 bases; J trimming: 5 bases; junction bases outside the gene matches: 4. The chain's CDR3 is CASSFSGGTEAFF. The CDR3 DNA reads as TGTGCCAGCAGTTTTTCAGGGGGTACTGAAGCTTTCTTT.

In nucleotides, the CDR3 is TGCGCCAGCAGTGAGTCACCTATTTCGGGTGAAAAACTGTTTTTT. Amino acid sequence: CASSESPISGEKLFF. The V and J genes are TRBV10-2 and TRBJ1-4; D gene uncertain. The germline V and J ends were trimmed by 0 bases and 7 bases, with 12 bases remaining between them. Germline CDR1 is WSHSY and CDR2 is SAAADI. The CDR3 has 15 amino acids.

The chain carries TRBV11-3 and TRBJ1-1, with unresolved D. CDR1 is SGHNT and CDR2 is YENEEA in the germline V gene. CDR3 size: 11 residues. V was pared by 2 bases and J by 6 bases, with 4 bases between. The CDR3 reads CASSLTPEAFF. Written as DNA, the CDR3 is TGTGCCAGCAGCTTAACTCCTGAAGCTTTCTTT. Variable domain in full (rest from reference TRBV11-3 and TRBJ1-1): EAGVVQSPRYKIIEKKQPVAFWCNPISGHNTLYWYLQNLGQGPELLIRYENEEAVDDSQLPKDRFSAERLKGVDSTLKIQPAELGDSAVYLCASSLTPEAFFGQGTRLTVV.

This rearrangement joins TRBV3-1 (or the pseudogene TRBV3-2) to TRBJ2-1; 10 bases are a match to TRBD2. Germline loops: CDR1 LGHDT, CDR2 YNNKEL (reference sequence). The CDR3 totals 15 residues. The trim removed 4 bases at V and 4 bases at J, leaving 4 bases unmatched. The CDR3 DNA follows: TGTGCCAGCAGCCCACTAGCGGGGAGATACAATGAGCAGTTCTTC. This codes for CASSPLAGRYNEQFF.

The CDR3: CASSPGTAAYEQYF. DNA of the CDR3: TGTGCCAGTAGTCCAGGGACCGCAGCCTACGAGCAGTACTTC. V and J are TRBV19 and TRBJ2-7; D may match TRBD1 or TRBD2 (5 bases each). In germline, CDR1 is LNHDA, CDR2 SQIVND (reference sequence). V was clipped by 5 bases and J by 2 bases, with 13 bases between them. The CDR3 covers 14 residues.

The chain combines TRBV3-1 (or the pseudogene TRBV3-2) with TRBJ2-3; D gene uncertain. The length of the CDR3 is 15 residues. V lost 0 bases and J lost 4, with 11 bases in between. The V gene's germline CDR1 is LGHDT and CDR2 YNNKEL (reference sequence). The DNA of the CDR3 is TGTGCCAGCAGCCAAGAATTGAGAGAGGCAGATACGCAGTATTTT. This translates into CASSQELREADTQYF.

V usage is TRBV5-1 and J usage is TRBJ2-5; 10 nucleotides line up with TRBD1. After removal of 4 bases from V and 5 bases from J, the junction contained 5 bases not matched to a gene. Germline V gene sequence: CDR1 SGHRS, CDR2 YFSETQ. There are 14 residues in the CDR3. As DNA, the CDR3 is TGCGCCAGCAGCGTGACAGGGGGCGTGGAGACCCAGTACTTC. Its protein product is CASSVTGGVETQYF.